A selection of T cell receptor beta chains follows, all from one sample in a study of blood T cell repertoires in COVID-19. Profiled with immunoSEQ multiplex PCR; TCRdb holds only in-frame clones, not every one. The data show about 200,000 clones, approximately 83% seen once. The specimen sequenced was peripheral blood. These receptors came from a man in his 60s with acute or convalescent COVID-19. CDR3s include the opening cysteine and the closing phenylalanine or tryptophan. A D gene is named only where the DNA matches it firmly. Clone size is given for some rows only: seen once, a few or many times, or a class if the clone is expanded.

abundance,v_gene,d_gene,len,j_gene,CDR3aa,CDR3nt
few,TRBV5-6,-,14,TRBJ2-1,CASSLNRFVDEQFF,TGTGCCAGCAGCTTGAACAGGTTTGTTGATGAGCAGTTCTTC
-,TRBV27,TRBD1,16,TRBJ1-2,CASSLDFTTGRIGYTF,TGTGCCAGCAGTTTGGACTTCACGACAGGGCGGATAGGCTACACCTTC
-,TRBV21-1,-,18,TRBJ2-1,CATLGRDRVPCPYNEQFF,TGTGCCACCCTCGGTAGGGACAGGGTACCATGTCCGTACAATGAGCAGTTCTTC
-,TRBV4-3,-,17,TRBJ2-7,CASSQELASALSYEQYF,TGCGCCAGCAGCCAAGAGCTAGCGTCGGCCCTCTCCTACGAGCAGTACTTC
-,TRBV29-1,TRBD2,14,TRBJ2-7,CSAGGGTPPYEQYF,TGCAGCGCGGGAGGGGGAACACCTCCCTACGAGCAGTACTTC
-,TRBV5-1,-,14,TRBJ2-7,CASSSDGSSYEQYF,TGCGCCAGCAGCTCGGACGGGAGCTCCTACGAGCAGTACTTC
-,TRBV5-1,TRBD2,14,TRBJ2-5,CASSTGLAGETQYF,TGCGCCAGCAGCACGGGACTAGCGGGAGAGACCCAGTACTTC
once,TRBV2,TRBD1,13,TRBJ2-2,CASSGQGAGELFF,TGTGCCAGCAGTGGACAGGGGGCCGGGGAGCTGTTTTTT
few,TRBV7-3,TRBD1,14,TRBJ2-2,CASSLDRGAGELFF,TGTGCCAGCAGCTTAGACAGGGGCGCCGGGGAGCTGTTTTTT
-,TRBV7-6,TRBD1,13,TRBJ1-1,CASSFTGGTEAFF,TGTGCCAGCAGCTTCACAGGGGGTACTGAAGCTTTCTTT
once,TRBV7-6,TRBD1,16,TRBJ2-2,CASSFRGTPNTGELFF,TGTGCCAGCAGCTTCAGGGGGACGCCGAACACCGGGGAGCTGTTTTTT
-,TRBV5-4,TRBD1,15,TRBJ2-5,CASSLGDRTKETQYF,TGTGCCAGCAGCTTGGGGGACAGGACGAAAGAGACCCAGTACTTC
few,TRBV28,TRBD2,15,TRBJ2-3,CASASSGSRTDTQYF,TGTGCCAGCGCCTCTAGCGGGAGCCGCACAGATACGCAGTATTTT
-,TRBV27,TRBD1,15,TRBJ1-2,CASRPETGMNYGYTF,TGTGCCAGCAGGCCGGAGACAGGGATGAACTATGGCTACACCTTC
once,TRBV3-1/TRBV3-2,-,13,TRBJ2-7,CASSRLTTREQYF,TGTGCCAGCAGCCGCCTGACTACTCGCGAGCAGTACTTC
-,TRBV11-3,TRBD2,19,TRBJ2-2,CASSSLAGGLSVNTGELFF,TGTGCCAGCAGCTCCTTAGCGGGGGGACTTTCTGTGAACACCGGGGAGCTGTTTTTT
-,TRBV5-1,TRBD1,16,TRBJ1-1,CASSPVGQGTILDAFF,TGCGCCAGCAGCCCTGTCGGACAGGGGACAATCCTTGACGCTTTCTTT
once,TRBV5-1,-,14,TRBJ2-7,CASSLGGPEYEQYF,TGCGCCAGCAGCTTGGGGGGCCCTGAATACGAGCAGTACTTC
-,TRBV7-8,TRBD1,13,TRBJ1-1,CASRRGLNTEAFF,TGTGCCAGCAGGAGGGGGCTGAACACTGAAGCTTTCTTT
once,TRBV3-1/TRBV3-2,TRBD1,14,TRBJ2-7,CASSQLDRGGEQYF,TGTGCCAGCAGCCAATTGGACAGGGGTGGAGAGCAGTACTTC
-,TRBV27,TRBD2,14,TRBJ2-1,CASSFSGSYNEQFF,TGTGCCAGCAGTTTTAGCGGGAGCTACAATGAGCAGTTCTTC
-,TRBV7-3,TRBD2,18,TRBJ2-2,CASSVSGEGFLNTGELFF,TGTGCCAGCAGCGTTAGCGGGGAGGGATTTCTAAACACCGGGGAGCTGTTTTTT
-,TRBV27,-,14,TRBJ1-6,CASSLLWVSSPLHF,TGTGCCAGCAGTTTATTATGGGTTAGCTCACCCCTCCACTTT
-,TRBV6-5,-,14,TRBJ2-5,CASSYFSGVETQYF,TGTGCCAGCAGTTACTTTTCGGGAGTGGAGACCCAGTACTTC
-,TRBV28,TRBD1,16,TRBJ1-4,CASSKQGAATNEKLFF,TGTGCCAGCAGCAAACAGGGGGCGGCGACTAATGAAAAACTGTTTTTT
-,TRBV11-2,TRBD1,15,TRBJ2-3,CASSRSGTGKDTQYF,TGTGCCAGCAGCCGTTCCGGGACAGGGAAAGATACGCAGTATTTT
-,TRBV11-3,TRBD1,16,TRBJ1-3,CASIPGGLPSGNTIYF,TGTGCCAGCATCCCAGGGGGGCTCCCCTCTGGAAACACCATATATTTT
-,TRBV10-3,-,12,TRBJ2-7,CAISKDSYEQYF,TGTGCCATCAGCAAGGACAGCTACGAGCAGTACTTC
-,TRBV6-2/TRBV6-3,TRBD2,15,TRBJ2-3,CASSGGLADTDTQYF,TGTGCCAGCAGTGGGGGACTAGCGGACACAGATACGCAGTATTTT
-,TRBV3-1/TRBV3-2,-,18,TRBJ1-5,CASSQVQETEFSNQPQHF,TGTGCCAGCAGCCAAGTTCAAGAGACAGAATTTAGCAATCAGCCCCAGCATTTT
-,TRBV5-1,TRBD2,15,TRBJ2-5,CASSRTSGSQETQYF,TGCGCCAGCAGCCGGACTAGCGGGAGCCAAGAGACCCAGTACTTC
-,TRBV15,-,16,TRBJ2-1,CATSREGQGKWNEQFF,TGTGCCACCAGCAGAGAGGGACAAGGAAAATGGAATGAGCAGTTCTTC
-,TRBV24-1,TRBD1,16,TRBJ2-2,CATGVPGTGLTGELFF,TGTGCCACCGGTGTCCCGGGGACAGGACTCACCGGGGAGCTGTTTTTT
-,TRBV7-2,-,14,TRBJ1-5,CASSSRGSDQPQHF,TGTGCCAGCAGCTCCCGTGGGAGCGATCAGCCCCAGCATTTT
-,TRBV9,-,16,TRBJ1-2,CASSASLRATDYGYTF,TGTGCCAGCAGCGCCAGCTTGAGGGCGACGGACTATGGCTACACCTTC
-,TRBV19,-,15,TRBJ2-3,CASSPWGVGTDTQYF,TGTGCCAGTAGCCCTTGGGGAGTCGGGACAGATACGCAGTATTTT
-,TRBV6-1,-,14,TRBJ1-1,CASSEMTENTEAFF,TGTGCCAGCAGTGAAATGACAGAGAACACTGAAGCTTTCTTT